The source of this T cell receptor beta chain is a study of blood T cell repertoires in COVID-19. Study summary: Samples representing acute and convalescent COVID-19 were sourced from the United States, Italy and Spain.

The CDR3 runs 16 residues. J gave up 8 bases and V 0 bases, and 6 bases lay outside the gene matches. Germline V lookup: CDR1 SGHRS, CDR2 YFSETQ. In the source study's methods: Quantification of nucleated cells was approximated via reference gene primer amplification. Sequencing used immunoSEQ multiplex PCR; TCRdb keeps in-frame clones, though not all of them. V and J calls and clone size are given by that table; D and trimming were obtained from the DNA. The repertoire consists of about 130,000 clones, with approximately 90% occurring once and the leading ten covering less than 20%. The rearrangement links TRBV5-1 to TRBJ2-1; TRBD2 aligns across 12 bases. The sample consisted of peripheral blood. The source is a man aged 50-60 years with active or convalescent COVID-19. The CDR3 sequence: CASSLGLAGALDEQFF. The CDR3 nucleotides are TGCGCCAGCAGCTTGGGACTAGCGGGAGCACTCGATGAGCAGTTCTTC.